The clone carrying this T cell receptor (beta chain) was seen just once. This specimen belongs to a study of shared clonotypes between healthy human individuals. This CDR3 is 11 amino acids long. Trimming shortened V by 5 bases and J by 8 bases, and 9 bases separated the two germline ends. Germline CDR1 reads MNHNY; CDR2 reads SVGAGI (reference sequence). The table came from immunoSEQ multiplex PCR; TCRdb's copy has only in-frame clones and leaves some out. This sample has approximately 2.5 million clones; 80% to 95% occur once, and the top ten carry roughly 0.36%. The source material was naive CD4+ T cells from PBMCs. The subset was: CD45RA+ positively selected. This sequence was found in a young man in good health. Some clones in this sample may be carry-over from other donors' samples. The chain joins TRBV6-6 to TRBJ1-2, with D unclear. CDR3 amino acids: CASSDTRGYTF. The CDR3 nucleotides are TGTGCCAGCAGTGACACTCGGGGCTACACCTTC.